One T cell receptor beta chain is described in this entry. The CDR3 is 14 residues long. Germline V gene lookup returns CDR1 SGHNT and CDR2 YENEEA. V lost 4 bases and J 4 bases, leaving 13 bases between the germline ends. These data belong to a study of blood T cell repertoires in COVID-19. Study in general: In each case, the material was cDNA or gDNA derived from T cells, B-cell-depleted T cells, or PBMCs.

Only in-frame clones appear in the TCRdb table, and some are missing; sequencing was by immunoSEQ multiplex PCR. The sample has about 150,000 clones; 84% are singletons. The sequence was obtained from a woman between 50 and 59 years old with acute COVID-19. The chain uses TRBV11-3 and TRBJ1-2; maybe TRBD1 (5 bases). What was sequenced was PBMCs or T cells enriched from blood (not recorded which). The CDR3 loop reads CASSSSGVSYGYTF. The CDR3 coding sequence is TGTGCCAGCAGCTCGTCGGGGGTCTCCTATGGCTACACCTTC.